These 24 T cell receptor beta chains came from one sample sequenced in a study of cytomegalovirus exposure and HLA in healthy donors. The PCR had 60 Vbeta and 13 Jbeta primers. The method was immunoSEQ multiplex PCR; TCRdb's version includes in-frame clones alone and lacks a portion of them. The sample contains 150,000 to 200,000 clones, approximately 82% of which appear only once. The sample was PBMCs. These receptors came from a middle-aged man in good health and CMV-seropositive.

This clone was seen a single time. The genes are TRBV19 and TRBJ2-3, with TRBD1 identical over 7 bases. Germline CDR1 and CDR2: LNHDA and SQIVND (reference sequence). Germline trimming cut 7 bases from V and 3 bases from J; bases unmatched to any gene: 7. The CDR3 has 14 amino acids. The DNA for the CDR3 is TGTGCCAGTAACAGGGGTTTACAAACAGATACGCAGTATTTT. Protein product: CASNRGLQTDTQYF.

This sequence joins TRBV5-5 and TRBJ1-5; the D gene is possibly TRBD1 (6 bases). This CDR3 is built from 16 residues. The V gene lost 0 bases and the J gene lost 4 bases, with 14 bases spanning the gap. Germline V CDR1 and CDR2: SGHKS, YYEKEE (reference sequence). The DNA for the CDR3 is TGTGCCAGCAGCTTGGCGGCACAGGGTGAGAATCAGCCCCAGCATTTT. It yields the protein CASSLAAQGENQPQHF.

The gene calls are TRBV19 and TRBJ2-7; D unclear. Germline V gene lookup returns CDR1 LNHDA and CDR2 SQIVND (reference sequence). Deletions cut 5 bases from V and 2 bases from J, with 10 bases between. The CDR3 spans 13 residues. This CDR3 reads CASSFDIAYEQYF. The DNA for the CDR3 is TGTGCCAGTAGTTTTGACATAGCCTACGAGCAGTACTTC.

This rearrangement joins TRBV5-1 to TRBJ1-6, with TRBD1 matching 10 bases. Trimming at V came to 10 bases and at J to 6 bases, leaving 13 bases not matched to a gene. Germline V gene lookup returns CDR1 SGHRS and CDR2 YFSETQ. The CDR3 has 16 residues. The CDR3 protein is CARVRDRGWINSPLHF. The DNA for the CDR3 is TGCGCCCGCGTTAGGGACAGGGGCTGGATTAATTCACCCCTCCACTTT.

The J gene is TRBJ1-1, the V gene TRBV5-8; D may be TRBD1 (5 bases). V was pared by 1 base and J by 1 base, with 8 bases between. The CDR3 extends over 14 amino acids. From germline, CDR1 is SGHTS and CDR2 YDEGEE. Here the CDR3 reads CASSLQGPNTEAFF. The CDR3 DNA sequence: TGTGCCAGCAGCTTGCAGGGTCCGAACACTGAAGCTTTCTTT.

This clone has a handful of counts. V gene TRBV27 combines with J gene TRBJ2-2; 10 nucleotides match TRBD2. V lost 2 bases to trimming and J lost 8 bases; unmatched junction nucleotides: 20. The CDR3 loop spans 20 amino acids. The V gene's germline CDR1 is MNHEY and CDR2 SMNVEV (reference sequence). As DNA, the CDR3 is TGTGCCAGCAGTTTAGTAGCGGGGCTAGCGGGAGCTCGACCACTTGGGGAGCTGTTTTTT. Protein sequence: CASSLVAGLAGARPLGELFF.

Notes on this clone: The junction shows a germline mismatch at one end, possibly a read error. The V and J genes are TRBV27 and TRBJ1-5; D unclear. The CDR3 spans 14 residues. CDR1 MNHEY and CDR2 SMNVEV come from the germline V gene (reference sequence). The CDR3 reads CASNLNGEGKPQHF. The CDR3 DNA reads TGTGCCAGCAATTTAAACGGCGAGGGTAAGCCCCAGCATTTT.

The gene calls are TRBV5-1 and TRBJ1-1; TRBD1 might be the D (5 bases). CDR1 and CDR2 from the germline V gene are SGHRS and YFSETQ. CDR3 length: 16 amino acids. The V end was cut by 0 bases, the J end by 0 bases, with 12 bases between. As DNA, the CDR3 is TGCGCCAGCAGCTTGGTCGGTGGACACATGAACACTGAAGCTTTCTTT. Its translation: CASSLVGGHMNTEAFF. The complete variable domain, with remaining parts taken from reference TRBV5-1 and TRBJ1-1, reads KAGVTQTPRYLIKTRGQQVTLSCSPISGHRSVSWYQQTPGQGLQFLFEYFSETQRNKGNFPGRFSGRQFSNSRSEMNVSTLELGDSALYLCASSLVGGHMNTEAFFGQGTRLTVV.

This chain joins TRBV7-9 and TRBJ2-3; maybe TRBD2 (6 bases). V lost 4 bases and J lost 3, with 17 bases in between. CDR3 length: 16 residues. Germline V gene sequence: CDR1 SEHNR, CDR2 FQNEAQ (reference sequence). This chain's CDR3 is CASSSRLDRLTDTQYF. In DNA form, the CDR3 reads TGTGCCAGCAGCTCGCGACTAGATCGGCTTACAGATACGCAGTATTTT.

V gene TRBV11-3 combines with J gene TRBJ2-7; 11 bases are a match to TRBD2. The CDR3 has 14 residues. Germline trimming cut 3 bases from V and 5 bases from J; bases unmatched to any gene: 3. Germline CDR1 and CDR2: SGHNT and YENEEA. The chain's CDR3 is CASSFTSGSHEQYF. The CDR3 DNA reads TGTGCCAGCAGCTTTACTAGCGGGAGCCACGAGCAGTACTTC.

The chain couples TRBV7-3 to TRBJ1-5; a possible D gene is TRBD1 (5 bases). This CDR3 has 13 residues. V dropped 5 bases and J dropped 8 bases, with 13 bases sitting between them. Germline V gene lookup returns CDR1 SGHTA and CDR2 FQGTGA. The CDR3 is CASSRVGGEPQHF. DNA for the CDR3: TGTGCCAGCAGCCGCGTTGGAGGGGAGCCCCAGCATTTT.

Only one count was recorded for this clone. The chain combines TRBV7-2 with TRBJ1-3; 9 bases agree with TRBD1. Germline V gene data show CDR1 as SGHTA and CDR2 as FQGNSA. V lost 5 bases and J lost 8; bases outside the gene matches: 7. The CDR3 is made up of 14 amino acids. The CDR3, as DNA: TGTGCCAGCAGCCTCAGGACAGGGGAGGACACCATATATTTT. Its protein is CASSLRTGEDTIYF.

J is TRBJ2-6 and V is TRBV6-4; tentative D call: TRBD1 (6 bases). The V and J ends lost 2 bases and 0 bases respectively, with 14 bases between them. Germline V gene sequence: CDR1 MRHNA, CDR2 SNTAGT. This CDR3 contains 18 residues. CDR3 residues: CASSDKTGLLSGANVLTF. CDR3 sequence (DNA): TGTGCCAGCAGTGACAAGACAGGCTTACTCTCTGGGGCCAACGTCCTGACTTTC.

V and J are TRBV6-6 and TRBJ1-1; D is undetermined. The CDR3 length is 13 residues. V was trimmed by 7 bases and J by 0 bases, leaving 9 bases between them. CDR1 and CDR2 from the germline V gene are MNHNY and SVGAGI (reference sequence). As DNA, the CDR3 is TGTGCCAGCAAAACGGGGATGAACACTGAAGCTTTCTTT. Its translation is CASKTGMNTEAFF.

The chain carries TRBV5-1 and TRBJ2-7; a possible D gene is TRBD2 (6 bases). The CDR3 has 16 residues. The germline CDR1 and CDR2 sequences are SGHRS and YFSETQ. The V end lost 7 bases, the J end lost 3 bases, and 23 bases lay between the germline ends. The CDR3 here is CASSIGPSGRDYEQYF. The CDR3 nucleotides are TGCGCCAGCTCTATCGGCCCCAGCGGGCGTGACTACGAGCAGTACTTC.

This chain joins TRBV2 and TRBJ1-1; weak D call: TRBD1 (6 bases). The germline gives CDR1 SNHLY, CDR2 FYNNEI. Trimming removed 3 bases from V and 2 bases from J, with 10 bases in between. The CDR3 runs to 14 residues. In DNA, the CDR3 is TGTGCCAGCAGTGATTTACAGGGAAACACTGAAGCTTTCTTT. This gives the protein CASSDLQGNTEAFF.

This rearrangement joins TRBV9 to TRBJ2-3; weak D call: TRBD2 (6 bases). This CDR3 contains 16 residues. Per the germline V gene, CDR1 is SGDLS and CDR2 is YYNGEE. The germline V and J ends were trimmed by 0 bases and 2 bases, with 13 bases remaining between them. CDR3 in DNA: TGTGCCAGCAGCGTAGCGGTGGAGGGGATCACAGATACGCAGTATTTT. Amino acid sequence: CASSVAVEGITDTQYF.

This chain joins TRBV5-1 and TRBJ2-7; 13 nucleotides align to TRBD2. CDR1 and CDR2 (germline): SGHRS, YFSETQ. The CDR3 length is 16 residues. V shed 3 bases and J 2 bases; nucleotides not matched to a gene: 5. CDR3 DNA sequence: TGCGCCAGCAGCTACACTAGCGGGAGGGGAACCTACGAGCAGTACTTC. It encodes CASSYTSGRGTYEQYF. The full variable domain, with the rest looked up from reference TRBV5-1 and TRBJ2-7, is KAGVTQTPRYLIKTRGQQVTLSCSPISGHRSVSWYQQTPGQGLQFLFEYFSETQRNKGNFPGRFSGRQFSNSRSEMNVSTLELGDSALYLCASSYTSGRGTYEQYFGPGTRLTVT.

The chain uses TRBV5-4 and TRBJ1-1, with D unresolved. The CDR3 contains 11 residues. Germline assignment: CDR1 SGHNT and CDR2 YYREEE (reference sequence). Trimming shortened V by 5 bases and J by 6 bases, and 8 bases separated the two germline ends. CDR3 region: CASSGSSEAFF. CDR3 in DNA: TGTGCCAGCAGTGGGAGTTCTGAAGCTTTCTTT.

V is TRBV6-1 and J is TRBJ2-7; 7 nucleotides agree with TRBD1. Germline assignment: CDR1 MNHNS and CDR2 SASEGT. With 4 bases clipped from V and 1 base from J, the junction kept 1 base outside the gene matches. This CDR3 region has 13 residues. The CDR3 DNA follows: TGTGCCAGCAGTGGGGACAGATCCTACGAGCAGTACTTC. This sequence encodes CASSGDRSYEQYF.

The chain employs TRBV7-8 and TRBJ1-1; the D is unclear. V lost 1 base and J 4 bases, leaving 19 bases between the germline ends. The CDR3 consists of 17 residues. Germline V gene sequence: CDR1 SGHVS, CDR2 FQNEAQ. The CDR3 sequence: CASSLGVGRITGTEAFF. In nucleotides, the CDR3 is TGTGCCAGCAGCTTAGGGGTAGGGAGAATTACGGGCACTGAAGCTTTCTTT.

The gene calls are TRBV6-5 and TRBJ2-2, with D maybe TRBD1 (5 bases). Trimming stripped 8 bases from V and 3 bases from J, with 16 bases between. Germline V gene data show CDR1 as MNHEY and CDR2 as SVGAGI. This CDR3 has 15 residues. CDR3 sequence (DNA): TGTGCCAGCTGCCAATACAGGACCGACACCGGGGAGCTGTTTTTT. Its translation is CASCQYRTDTGELFF.

The chain is built from TRBV9 and TRBJ2-2; 10 nucleotides match TRBD1. V gave up 4 bases and J gave up 5 bases; unmatched junction bases: 5. Per germline, CDR1 SGDLS and CDR2 YYNGEE. The CDR3 loop spans 15 amino acids. Written as DNA, the CDR3 is TGTGCCAGCAGCCCCCGACAGGGGGCAACCGGGGAGCTGTTTTTT. Translation: CASSPRQGATGELFF.

This sequence joins TRBV4-2 and TRBJ1-2; 8 bases match TRBD1. From germline, CDR1 is LGHNA and CDR2 YNFKEQ. The CDR3 has 15 amino acids. The V gene end was trimmed by 1 base and the J gene end by 2 bases; junction bases not matched to a gene: 3. CDR3 sequence (DNA): TGTGCCAGCAGCCAAGGACAGGGGACCAACTATGGCTACACCTTC. Residues: CASSQGQGTNYGYTF.